A single sample is the source of the 26 T cell receptor beta chains below, sequenced in a study of CD8 T cells in Susac syndrome. The authors reverse transcribed roughly 0.5 to 1 ug RNA with random hexamers. MiXCR, run by TCRdb on the immunoSEQ multiplex PCR reads, gives a single entry per CDR3 protein. The sample includes under 200,000 distinct CDR3 sequences, roughly 95% of them seen just once. Sequenced input: CD4+ T cells from PBMCs. The receptor set was obtained from a human donor with Susac syndrome.

J is TRBJ2-1 and V is TRBV9, with 7 bases matching TRBD2. The V gene's germline CDR1 is SGDLS and CDR2 YYNGEE. V dropped 0 bases and J dropped 4; count of bases not matched to a gene: 7. The CDR3 covers 16 residues. CDR3 DNA sequence: TGTGCCAGCAGCGTAGATGGCGGGAGCTTTTACAATGAGCAGTTCTTC. Its protein is CASSVDGGSFYNEQFF.

The chain links TRBV24-1 to TRBJ1-2; 9 nucleotides match TRBD1. CDR1 and CDR2 from the germline V gene are KGHDR and SFDVKD. The CDR3 is 16 amino acids. J gave up 4 bases and V 3 bases, and 8 bases lay outside the gene matches. The CDR3 protein is CATSDPGTGNGYGYTF. The CDR3 bases are TGTGCCACCAGTGATCCCGGGACAGGGAACGGCTATGGCTACACCTTC.

The CDR3 reads CASSPGTVGTGELFF. The CDR3 DNA reads TGTGCCAGCAGCCCCGGGACCGTCGGCACCGGGGAGCTGTTTTTT. J is TRBJ2-2 and V is TRBV5-8; D is tentatively TRBD1 or TRBD2 (5 bases each). Germline CDR1 SGHTS, CDR2 YDEGEE. CDR3 length equals 15 residues. The V gene lost 4 bases and the J gene lost 4 bases, with 14 bases spanning the gap.

The chain carries TRBV29-1 and TRBJ1-1; weak D call: TRBD1 (6 bases). The germline gives CDR1 SQVTM, CDR2 ANQGSEA. With 7 bases removed from V and 1 base from J, the gap between germline ends came to 16 bases. This CDR3 has 14 amino acids. The CDR3: CSAQDKGGNTEAFF. The CDR3 region has the DNA TGCAGCGCTCAAGACAAGGGGGGGAACACTGAAGCTTTCTTT.

CDR3 sequence reads: CASSVQREHNEQFF. CDR3 in DNA: TGTGCCAGCAGCGTCCAGCGGGAGCACAATGAGCAGTTCTTC. The chain links TRBV9 to TRBJ2-1; 8 nucleotides align to TRBD2. J gave up 5 bases and V 2 bases, and 3 bases lay outside the gene matches. The CDR3 runs to 14 residues. Germline CDR1 reads SGDLS; CDR2 reads YYNGEE.

The chain carries TRBV3-1 and TRBJ2-7; D is ambiguous. This CDR3 is 12 amino acids long. V dropped 8 bases and J dropped 3 bases, with 11 bases sitting between them. From germline, CDR1 is LGHDT and CDR2 YNNKEL (reference sequence). CDR3 sequence: CASPTRYYEQYV. The CDR3 coding sequence is TGTGCCAGCCCAACGCGTTACTACGAGCAGTACGTC.

The rearrangement links TRBV24-1 to TRBJ2-2; 7 bases are a match to TRBD2. The junction had 10 bases not matched to a gene; V was cut back by 1 base and J by 6 bases. The CDR3 covers 17 residues. CDR1 and CDR2 from the germline V gene are KGHDR and SFDVKD. In DNA form, the CDR3 reads TGTGCCACCAGTGATTTCGCTGCGGGAGTTCGGGCCGGGGAGCTGTTTTTT. This encodes CATSDFAAGVRAGELFF.

The chain employs TRBV19 and TRBJ2-7, with 10 nucleotides matching TRBD1. CDR1 LNHDA and CDR2 SQIVND come from the germline V gene (reference sequence). Trimming took 5 bases from V and 4 from J; bases not matched to a gene: 8. The length of the CDR3 is 15 residues. CDR3 region: CASSPLRDRGYEQYF. The CDR3 DNA reads TGTGCCAGTAGTCCCCTCCGGGACAGGGGATACGAGCAGTACTTC.

The V gene is TRBV13, the J gene TRBJ1-5; 7 bases match TRBD1. This CDR3 comprises 13 residues. The germline gives CDR1 PRHDT, CDR2 FYEKMQ (reference sequence). V shed 5 bases, J shed 9 bases, and the junction held 7 bases outside the gene matches. DNA of the CDR3: TGTGCCAGCAGCCTAGACAGGGAACGGCCCCAGCATTTT. Its translation: CASSLDRERPQHF.

V and J are TRBV29-1 and TRBJ1-1; D may be TRBD1 (6 bases). Trimming took 5 bases from V and 2 from J, leaving 12 bases between them. From germline, CDR1 is SQVTM and CDR2 ANQGSEA. This CDR3 is 13 amino acids long. Here the CDR3 DNA reads TGCAGCGTTCTCAAGGGGGGTAACACTGAAGCTTTCTTT. Translated: CSVLKGGNTEAFF.

This sequence joins TRBV12-3 or TRBV12-4 and TRBJ2-3; 8 bases align to TRBD2. The CDR3 consists of 15 residues. Germline trimming cut 5 bases from V and 1 base from J; bases unmatched to any gene: 5. CDR3 in amino acids: CASSSPGGGTDTQYF. The DNA for the CDR3 is TGTGCCAGCAGTAGCCCCGGGGGGGGCACAGATACGCAGTATTTT.

The gene calls are TRBV7-9 and TRBJ2-7; D might be TRBD2 (6 bases). The germline CDR1 and CDR2 sequences are SEHNR and FQNEAQ (reference sequence). The CDR3 runs to 15 residues. Trimming took 1 base from V and 0 from J, leaving 10 bases between them. CDR3 protein: CASSLVEGSSYEQYF. CDR3 DNA sequence: TGTGCCAGCAGCTTAGTGGAGGGAAGCTCCTACGAGCAGTACTTC. The complete variable domain, with remaining parts taken from reference TRBV7-9 and TRBJ2-7, reads DTGVSQNPRHKITKRGQNVTFRCDPISEHNRLYWYRQTLGQGPEFLTYFQNEAQLEKSRLLSDRFSAERPKGSFSTLEIQRTEQGDSAMYLCASSLVEGSSYEQYFGPGTRLTVT.

V gene TRBV13 combines with J gene TRBJ2-7; weak D call: TRBD1 (5 bases). Trimming cost V 5 bases and J 3 bases, with 17 bases left between them. Germline V gene data show CDR1 as PRHDT and CDR2 as FYEKMQ (reference sequence). This CDR3 contains 15 residues. The CDR3, as DNA: TGTGCCAGCAGCGCAAAGGGGATTTTGGGCTACGAGCAGTACTTC. It is translated as CASSAKGILGYEQYF.

This sequence joins TRBV7-9 and TRBJ2-5; unclear D gene. V lost 2 bases to trimming and J lost 5 bases, with 9 bases between them. Germline V gene lookup returns CDR1 SEHNR and CDR2 FQNEAQ (reference sequence). CDR3 length: 13 residues. The CDR3, as DNA: TGTGCCAGCAGCTTACAGTCCCGGGAGACCCAGTACTTC. It is translated as CASSLQSRETQYF.

The rearrangement joins TRBV11-2 to TRBJ2-5, with a weak D call TRBD1 (5 bases). This CDR3 comprises 13 residues. Per germline, CDR1 SGHAT and CDR2 FQNNGV. Trimming cost V 3 bases and J 5 bases, with 10 bases left between them. The CDR3, as DNA: TGTGCCAGCAGCTTGGAAAACAGGGAGACCCAGTACTTC. It yields the protein CASSLENRETQYF. Looking up the rest from reference TRBV11-2 and TRBJ2-5 gives the full variable domain: EAGVAQSPRYKIIEKRQSVAFWCNPISGHATLYWYQQILGQGPKLLIQFQNNGVVDDSQLPKDRFSAERLKGVDSTLKIQPAKLEDSAVYLCASSLENRETQYFGPGTRLLVL.

The V and J genes are TRBV28 and TRBJ1-5, with D tentatively TRBD1 (5 bases). Germline CDR1 reads MDHEN; CDR2 reads SYDVKM. The CDR3 length is 15 residues. V dropped 2 bases and J dropped 7 bases, with 15 bases sitting between them. CDR3 region: CASSLGAGPKQPQHF. In nucleotides, the CDR3 is TGTGCCAGCAGTTTAGGGGCAGGGCCTAAGCAGCCCCAGCATTTT.

The chain recombines TRBV30 with TRBJ2-7; 8 bases line up with TRBD2. The trim removed 5 bases at V and 4 bases at J, leaving 4 bases unmatched. The CDR3 is made up of 12 amino acids. The V gene's germline CDR1 is GTSNPN and CDR2 SVGIG (reference sequence). The CDR3 here is CAWAPSGYEQYF. In DNA, the CDR3 is TGTGCCTGGGCCCCTAGCGGGTACGAGCAGTACTTC.

This clonotype was observed a single time. The CDR3 coding sequence is TGTGCCAGCAGCCGACCGGGACTACTCCAAGAGACCCAGTACTTC. This sequence encodes CASSRPGLLQETQYF. The chain joins TRBV5-6 to TRBJ2-5; 7 positions match TRBD2. V gave up 4 bases and J gave up 1 base; unmatched junction bases: 7. This CDR3 region has 15 residues. Per germline, CDR1 SGHDT and CDR2 YYEEEE. The full variable domain, with the rest looked up from reference TRBV5-6 and TRBJ2-5, is DAGVTQSPTHLIKTRGQQVTLRCSPKSGHDTVSWYQQALGQGPQFIFQYYEEEERQRGNFPDRFSGHQFPNYSSELNVNALLLGDSALYLCASSRPGLLQETQYFGPGTRLLVL.

J is TRBJ2-5 and V is TRBV6-2 or TRBV6-3; D call uncertain. Per germline, CDR1 MNHEY and CDR2 SVGEGT. This CDR3 comprises 13 residues. V lost 7 bases and J 2 bases, leaving 11 bases between the germline ends. The CDR3 DNA reads as TGTGCCAGCACTGGAACCCGACAAGAGACCCAGTACTTC. Its translation: CASTGTRQETQYF.

V gene TRBV30 combines with J gene TRBJ2-7; D may be TRBD2 (6 bases). Germline V CDR1 and CDR2: GTSNPN, SVGIG (reference sequence). The V and J ends lost 5 bases and 0 bases respectively, with 17 bases between them. The CDR3 is 15 amino acids. The CDR3 protein is CAWRPGLLGSYEQYF. DNA of the CDR3: TGTGCCTGGCGACCGGGACTTCTCGGCTCCTACGAGCAGTACTTC. The entire variable domain, with the rest obtained from reference TRBV30 and TRBJ2-7, is as follows: SQTIHQWPATLVQPVGSPLSLECTVEGTSNPNLYWYRQAAGRGLQLLFYSVGIGQISSEVPQNLSASRPQDRQFILSSKKLLLSDSGFYLCAWRPGLLGSYEQYFGPGTRLTVT.

V is TRBV30 and J is TRBJ2-1, with 9 positions matching TRBD2. There are 15 residues in the CDR3. Germline V gene sequence: CDR1 GTSNPN, CDR2 SVGIG (reference sequence). With V trimmed by 2 bases and J by 3 bases, 5 bases remained unmatched. The CDR3 spells CAWSSWTSDYNEQFF. The CDR3 coding sequence is TGTGCCTGGAGTTCATGGACTAGCGACTACAATGAGCAGTTCTTC. The entire variable domain, with the rest obtained from reference TRBV30 and TRBJ2-1, is as follows: SQTIHQWPATLVQPVGSPLSLECTVEGTSNPNLYWYRQAAGRGLQLLFYSVGIGQISSEVPQNLSASRPQDRQFILSSKKLLLSDSGFYLCAWSSWTSDYNEQFFGPGTRLTVL.

The count of this clonotype is one. The V call is TRBV27, the J call TRBJ2-5; D is uncertain. CDR3 length: 13 residues. Deletions cut 8 bases from V and 1 base from J, with 11 bases between. Germline CDR1 is MNHEY and CDR2 is SMNVEV (reference sequence). The CDR3: CASGRPFQETQYF. The CDR3, as DNA: TGTGCCAGCGGCCGACCGTTCCAAGAGACCCAGTACTTC.

The genes are TRBV12-3 or TRBV12-4 and TRBJ1-2; 7 bases match TRBD1. V lost 10 bases to trimming and J lost 5 bases; unmatched junction nucleotides: 7. The CDR3 has 12 residues. CDR3 in DNA: TGTGCCACCTCAGGGACAGCATATGGCTACACCTTC. Its translation is CATSGTAYGYTF.

The rearrangement uses TRBV10-3 and TRBJ2-7; a possible D gene is TRBD1 (6 bases). The CDR3 spans 14 residues. Trimming took 10 bases from V and 2 from J, leaving 18 bases between them. Germline V gene sequence: CDR1 ENHRY, CDR2 SYGVKD. CDR3 sequence reads: CATQDPQGTYEQYV. DNA of the CDR3: TGTGCCACCCAGGACCCACAGGGAACCTACGAGCAGTACGTC.

The count of this clonotype is one. The CDR3 is CASSFGGVGLSSYEQYF. The CDR3 DNA reads as TGCGCCAGCAGCTTCGGAGGAGTAGGCCTCTCCTCCTACGAGCAGTACTTC. This rearrangement joins TRBV5-1 to TRBJ2-7, with D perhaps TRBD2 (5 bases). Trimming pared 2 bases from V and 0 bases from J, leaving 18 bases between. The CDR3 runs to 17 residues. Germline-derived CDR1 and CDR2 are SGHRS and YFSETQ.

The chain uses TRBV5-1 and TRBJ2-3, with D perhaps matching TRBD1 (6 bases). CDR1 and CDR2 (germline): SGHRS, YFSETQ. V shed 2 bases and J shed 1 base, with 11 bases lying between them. The CDR3 is made up of 15 amino acids. CDR3 bases: TGCGCCAGCAGCTTACAGGGAGCCCGCACAGATACGCAGTATTTT. The encoded protein is CASSLQGARTDTQYF.